The text below deals with one TCR beta chain. Its antigen is not known. Trimming pared 2 bases from V and 0 bases from J, leaving 11 bases between. The CDR3 spans 17 residues. Germline CDR1 reads SGHTA; CDR2 reads FQGTGA. The repertoire was sequenced with immunoSEQ multiplex PCR; TCRdb's copy has only in-frame clones and lacks some. The sample shows about 150,000 clones, roughly 92% of them seen only once. This sample was included in a study of T cell responses to AZD1222 COVID-19 vaccine. Overall study findings and caveats: The study reported that nearly half of spike-specific TCRs target unmutated variant regions.

Sequenced material: peripheral blood, taken on day 0 of AZD1222 vaccination. V and J are TRBV7-3 and TRBJ2-6, with unresolved D. This sequence originates from an adult in good health. The CDR3 nucleotides read TGTGCCAGCAGCTTATTGACGCGTAGCTCTGGGGCCAACGTCCTGACTTTC. It translates to CASSLLTRSSGANVLTF.